This T cell receptor (beta chain) was obtained from a study of cytomegalovirus exposure and HLA in healthy donors. Study-wide results and limits: Presence/absence analyses supposed approximately even sequencing depth among donors.

Trimming cost V 0 bases and J 6 bases; bases outside gene matches: 3. The CDR3 consists of 16 residues. CDR1 is LGHNA, CDR2 YNFKEQ, per germline. PCR involved 60 Vbeta and 13 Jbeta primers. The assay was immunoSEQ multiplex PCR, and TCRdb's table has in-frame clones only and misses some. The sample comprises around 210,000 clones, about 88% of which are singletons, and about 0.25% rests with the top ten. As concerns this clone: The antigen remains undetermined.

The rearrangement uses TRBV4-2 and TRBJ2-3; 13 nucleotides line up with TRBD2. What was sequenced was PBMCs. The sequence derives from a girl aged 2 to 9 in good health and CMV-seronegative. CDR3 sequence: CASSQELAGGQDTQYF. For the CDR3, the DNA is TGTGCCAGCAGCCAAGAACTAGCGGGGGGGCAGGATACGCAGTATTTT.